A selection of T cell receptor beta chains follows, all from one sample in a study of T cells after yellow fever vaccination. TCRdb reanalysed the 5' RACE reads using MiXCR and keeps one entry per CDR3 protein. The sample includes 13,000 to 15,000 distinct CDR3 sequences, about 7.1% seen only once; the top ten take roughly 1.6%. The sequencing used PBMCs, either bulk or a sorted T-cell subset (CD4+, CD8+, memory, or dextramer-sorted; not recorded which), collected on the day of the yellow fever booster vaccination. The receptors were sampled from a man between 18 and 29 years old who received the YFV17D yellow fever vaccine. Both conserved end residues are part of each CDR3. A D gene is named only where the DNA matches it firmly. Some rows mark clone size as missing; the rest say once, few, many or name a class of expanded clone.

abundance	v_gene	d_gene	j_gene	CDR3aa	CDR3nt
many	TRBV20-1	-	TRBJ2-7	CSAYRVNEQYF	TGCAGTGCTTACAGGGTCAACGAGCAGTACTTC
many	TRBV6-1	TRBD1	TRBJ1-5	CASSVTGNQPQHF	TGTGCCAGCAGTGTGACAGGGAATCAGCCCCAGCATTTT
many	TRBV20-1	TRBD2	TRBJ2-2	CSARGPSGGAGTGELFF	TGCAGTGCTAGAGGTCCTAGCGGGGGGGCCGGCACCGGGGAGCTGTTTTTT
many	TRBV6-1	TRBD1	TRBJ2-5	CASRAILQGLGEETQYF	TGTGCCAGCAGAGCCATTTTACAGGGGCTTGGGGAAGAGACCCAGTACTTC
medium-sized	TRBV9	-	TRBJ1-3	CASSVDGVTIGGNTIYF	TGTGCCAGCAGCGTAGATGGAGTGACTATTGGCGGAAACACCATATATTTT
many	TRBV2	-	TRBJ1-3	CASSIDSGNTIYF	TGTGCCAGCTCTATTGATTCTGGAAACACCATATATTTT
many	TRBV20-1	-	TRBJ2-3	CSAPLEDSTDTQYF	TGCAGTGCTCCTCTGGAGGACAGCACAGATACGCAGTATTTT
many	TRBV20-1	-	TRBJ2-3	CSARDVGHLSTDTQYF	TGCAGTGCTAGAGATGTCGGGCATCTCAGCACAGATACGCAGTATTTT
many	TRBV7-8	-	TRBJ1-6	CASSLGGNDSPLHF	TGTGCCAGCAGCTTAGGAGGGAATGATTCACCCCTCCACTTT
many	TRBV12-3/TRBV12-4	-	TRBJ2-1	CASTTNNRVSIEQFF	TGTGCCAGCACCACCAATAATCGGGTCTCTATTGAGCAGTTCTTC
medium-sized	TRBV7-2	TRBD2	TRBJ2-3	CASRKLAGGTDTQYF	TGTGCCAGCAGGAAACTAGCGGGGGGCACAGATACGCAGTATTTT
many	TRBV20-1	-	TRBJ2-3	CSARDLGFWTEPLRGTDTQYF	TGCAGTGCTAGAGATCTGGGGTTTTGGACAGAACCCCTCCGCGGGACAGATACGCAGTATTTT
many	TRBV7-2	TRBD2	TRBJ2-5	CASIIKGGLAGGETQYF	TGTGCCAGCATCATTAAAGGCGGGCTAGCGGGGGGAGAGACCCAGTACTTC
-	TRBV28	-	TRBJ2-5	CASSLKRETQYF	TGTGCCAGCAGTTTAAAGCGGGAGACCCAGTACTTC
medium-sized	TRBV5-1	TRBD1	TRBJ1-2	CASSPGGGILYGYTF	TGCGCCAGCAGCCCAGGGGGCGGAATCTTATATGGCTACACCTTC
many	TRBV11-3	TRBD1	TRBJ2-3	CASSLGSGTGVDTQYF	TGTGCCAGCAGCTTGGGTAGTGGGACAGGAGTAGATACGCAGTATTTT
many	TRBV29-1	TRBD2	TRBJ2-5	CSVAFWGGTGETQYF	TGCAGCGTTGCTTTTTGGGGAGGGACCGGAGAGACCCAGTACTTC
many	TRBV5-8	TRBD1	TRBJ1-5	CASSQFTGGDSNQPQHF	TGTGCCAGCAGCCAATTTACAGGGGGAGATAGCAATCAGCCCCAGCATTTT
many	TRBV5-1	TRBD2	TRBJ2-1	CASSLRASGVYNEQFF	TGCGCCAGCAGCTTGAGGGCTAGCGGGGTATACAATGAGCAGTTCTTC
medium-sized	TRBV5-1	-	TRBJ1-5	CASSPFGSAQPQHF	TGCGCCAGCAGCCCCTTCGGGTCCGCTCAGCCCCAGCATTTT
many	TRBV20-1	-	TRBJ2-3	CSATGTPGDTQYF	TGCAGTGCTACCGGGACCCCAGGGGATACGCAGTATTTT
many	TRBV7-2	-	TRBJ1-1	CASSLAGEWTEAFF	TGTGCCAGCAGCTTGGCAGGGGAGTGGACTGAAGCTTTCTTT
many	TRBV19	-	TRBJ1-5	CASSAIREVHQPQHF	TGTGCCAGTAGTGCCATAAGGGAGGTGCATCAGCCCCAGCATTTT
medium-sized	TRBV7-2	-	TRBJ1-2	CASSSLYGGLNGYTF	TGTGCCAGCAGCTCCCTCTATGGGGGGCTGAATGGCTACACCTTC
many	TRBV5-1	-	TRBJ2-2	CASSPGGVRTGELFF	TGCGCCAGCTCGCCCGGAGGGGTGAGGACCGGGGAGCTGTTTTTT
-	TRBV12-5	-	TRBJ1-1	CASGSDTEAFF	TGTGCTAGTGGTAGTGACACTGAAGCTTTCTTT
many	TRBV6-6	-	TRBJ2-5	CASRLKLTSQETQYF	TGTGCCAGCAGACTTAAGTTGACGTCCCAAGAGACCCAGTACTTC
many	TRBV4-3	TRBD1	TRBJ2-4	CASSRDRENIQYF	TGCGCCAGCAGCCGGGACAGGGAAAACATTCAGTACTTC
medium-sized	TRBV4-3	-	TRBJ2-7	CASSQSSNPYYEQYF	TGCGCCAGCAGCCAATCTTCGAACCCCTACTACGAGCAGTACTTC
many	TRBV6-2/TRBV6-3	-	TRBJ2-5	CASSPTEETQYF	TGTGCCAGCAGTCCAACGGAAGAGACCCAGTACTTC
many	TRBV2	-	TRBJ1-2	CASSIIRDKANYGYTF	TGTGCCAGCAGTATAATCCGGGACAAAGCTAACTATGGCTACACCTTC
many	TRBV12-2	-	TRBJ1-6	CASRLVGLRTGITLHF	TGTGCAAGTCGCTTAGTGGGTCTGCGGACAGGGATTACCCTCCACTTT
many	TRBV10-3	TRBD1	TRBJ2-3	CAISSGDRGITDTQYF	TGTGCCATCAGCTCCGGGGACAGGGGCATCACAGATACGCAGTATTTT
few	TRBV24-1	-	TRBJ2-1	CATALSVSPYNEQFF	TGTGCCACCGCTCTAAGCGTAAGCCCCTACAATGAGCAGTTCTTC
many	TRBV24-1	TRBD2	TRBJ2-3	CATSDSPGLADTDTQYF	TGTGCCACCAGTGATTCCCCGGGACTAGCGGACACAGATACGCAGTATTTT
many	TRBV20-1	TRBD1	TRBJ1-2	CSAPKQGAVGYTF	TGCAGTGCGCCGAAACAGGGGGCGGTTGGCTACACCTTC
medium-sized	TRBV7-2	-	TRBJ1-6	CASSLVAGGLALHF	TGTGCCAGCAGCTTAGTCGCAGGAGGGCTCGCCCTCCACTTT
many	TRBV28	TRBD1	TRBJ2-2	CASRSLRGSTGELFF	TGTGCCAGCAGGAGCCTCAGGGGGAGCACCGGGGAGCTGTTTTTT
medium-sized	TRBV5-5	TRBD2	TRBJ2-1	CASNPAGLAGNEQFF	TGTGCCAGCAACCCCGCGGGACTAGCTGGAAATGAGCAGTTCTTC
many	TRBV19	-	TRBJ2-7	CASSISGTSYEQYF	TGTGCCAGTAGTATCTCGGGGACTTCCTACGAGCAGTACTTC
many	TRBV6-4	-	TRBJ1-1	CASSREEGVTEAFF	TGTGCCAGCAGTCGAGAAGAGGGAGTCACTGAAGCTTTCTTT
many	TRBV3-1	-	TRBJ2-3	CATSGPIRRDIGTDTQYF	TGTGCCACCTCCGGGCCGATCCGCAGGGATATAGGAACAGATACGCAGTATTTT
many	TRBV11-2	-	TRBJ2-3	CASSPRRGNVADTQYF	TGTGCCAGCAGCCCCCGCCGGGGGAACGTCGCAGATACGCAGTATTTT